Each of the 28 T cell receptor beta chains below was sequenced from the same sample in a study of T-cell reconstitution after alpha-beta-depleted transplantation in children. This sample's TCRbeta library carried unique molecular identifier barcodes. TCRdb redid the calling of the PCR reads with MiXCR, one entry per CDR3 protein. Counted here are over 150,000 distinct CDR3 sequences, 13% to 15% occurring once; the ten biggest clones make up roughly 13%. The source material was PBMCs from the stem cell graft donor, sampled from the stem cell graft. These receptor sequences come from a human donor who donated a stem cell graft to a child with acute lymphoblastic leukemia.

Ten or more counts support this clonotype. This chain links TRBV5-5 with TRBJ1-2; no definite D call. V was shortened by 3 bases and J by 2 bases, with 14 bases between the two germline ends. The CDR3 extends over 15 amino acids. Germline-derived CDR1 and CDR2 are SGHKS and YYEKEE (reference sequence). The CDR3 here is CASSYFVGLNYGYTF. CDR3 nucleotides: TGTGCCAGCAGCTACTTCGTGGGGTTAAACTATGGCTACACCTTC.

Many counts were recorded for this clonotype. This chain joins TRBV29-1 and TRBJ2-5; TRBD1 is a possible D gene (6 bases). CDR1 and CDR2 (germline): SQVTM, ANQGSEA. Trimming shortened V by 0 bases and J by 2 bases, and 10 bases separated the two germline ends. This CDR3 comprises 14 residues. CDR3 loop: CSVEEWTEQETQYF. DNA of the CDR3: TGCAGCGTTGAAGAATGGACAGAACAAGAGACCCAGTACTTC.

Ten or more counts support this clonotype. V usage is TRBV10-3 and J usage is TRBJ2-3; 10 nucleotides match TRBD1. J was trimmed by 5 bases and V by 4 bases; bases with no gene match: 3. The CDR3 has 14 amino acids. Germline assignment: CDR1 ENHRY and CDR2 SYGVKD. The CDR3 loop reads CAISGDRGGDTQYF. CDR3 in DNA: TGTGCCATCAGTGGGGACAGGGGAGGAGATACGCAGTATTTT.

Points on this clonotype: This may stem from a read error, because a much larger clone lies one nucleotide away. The rearrangement joins TRBV11-3 to TRBJ1-1, with D tentatively TRBD1 (5 bases). Germline V lookup: CDR1 SGHNT, CDR2 YENEEA. V lost 0 bases to trimming and J lost 4 bases, with 18 bases between them. The CDR3 is 17 amino acids. The CDR3 DNA is TGTGCCAGCAGCTTAGATCTGTGGCGGGGGAGTAGCACTGAAGCTTTCTTT. Its protein product is CASSLDLWRGSSTEAFF.

This clonotype appeared a few times. V is TRBV4-1 and J is TRBJ2-1; 13 positions agree with TRBD2. The length of the CDR3 is 15 residues. V lost 4 bases to trimming and J lost 7 bases; unmatched junction nucleotides: 4. CDR1 and CDR2 (germline): MGHRA, YSYEKL. CDR3 coding DNA: TGCGCCAGCAGCCTCGGGACTAGCGGGAAGAATGAGCAGTTCTTC. It specifies CASSLGTSGKNEQFF.

This clonotype was picked up many times. J is TRBJ1-1 and V is TRBV10-3, with no clear D. Germline V CDR1 and CDR2: ENHRY, SYGVKD. The CDR3 contains 13 residues. Between the trimmed V and J ends, which lost 6 bases and 0 bases, there was a span of 8 bases. In nucleotides, the CDR3 is TGTGCCATCAGGTTTGACCTGAACACTGAAGCTTTCTTT. As protein: CAIRFDLNTEAFF.

This clonotype was seen a handful of times. The chain is built from TRBV7-8 and TRBJ2-7; 11 nucleotides line up with TRBD2. Per the germline V gene, CDR1 is SGHVS and CDR2 is FQNEAQ. The CDR3 runs 15 residues. V shed 5 bases, J shed 5 bases, and the junction held 8 bases outside the gene matches. CDR3 amino acids: CASSLSGRAFDEQYF. The CDR3 nucleotides read TGTGCCAGCAGCCTTAGCGGGAGGGCCTTTGACGAGCAGTACTTC.

This clonotype was detected many times. The V gene is TRBV12-3 or TRBV12-4, the J gene TRBJ2-7, with D uncertain. V was pared by 5 bases and J by 0 bases, with 11 bases between. This CDR3 is built from 14 residues. CDR3 bases: TGTGCCAGCAGTCCCCACAAGGGCTCCTACGAGCAGTACTTC. Translating gives CASSPHKGSYEQYF.

The genes are TRBV7-9 and TRBJ2-1; 8 bases line up with TRBD2. The germline V gene encodes CDR1 SEHNR and CDR2 FQNEAQ (reference sequence). V was pared by 4 bases and J by 2 bases, with 1 base of the junction left unmatched. The CDR3 consists of 14 residues. This CDR3 reads CASSSSGPYNEQFF. The CDR3 nucleotides read TGTGCCAGCAGCTCTAGCGGGCCCTACAATGAGCAGTTCTTC.

The CDR3 sequence is CACCRPSRTSGAWDQETQYF. The CDR3, as DNA: TGTGCCTGCTGCCGCCCTTCCCGGACTAGCGGAGCTTGGGACCAAGAGACCCAGTACTTC. V and J are TRBV3-1 and TRBJ2-5, with 10 bases fitting TRBD2. From germline, CDR1 is LGHDT and CDR2 YNNKEL (reference sequence). The CDR3 is 20 residues long. The J segment lost 0 bases and the V segment lost 11 bases, leaving 24 bases of the junction unmatched.

This clonotype was observed at least ten times. The chain employs TRBV9 and TRBJ2-7; D ambiguous. The germline V gene encodes CDR1 SGDLS and CDR2 YYNGEE. The CDR3 totals 14 residues. V lost 4 bases and J lost 4, with 15 bases in between. The CDR3: CASSREFREYEQYF. The CDR3 region has the DNA TGTGCCAGCAGCAGAGAGTTCCGCGAATACGAGCAGTACTTC.

This clonotype was counted a few times. The chain carries TRBV20-1 and TRBJ2-7, with D possibly TRBD1 on 5 matching bases. The CDR3 extends over 14 amino acids. CDR1 is DFQATT, CDR2 SNEGSKA, per germline (reference sequence). Trimming shortened V by 4 bases and J by 1 base, and 14 bases separated the two germline ends. For the CDR3, the DNA is TGCAGTGCTAACTGGATGGGGCCTTCCTACGAGCAGTACTTC. This encodes CSANWMGPSYEQYF.

Ten or more counts support this clonotype. J is TRBJ2-1 and V is TRBV19; the D is unclear. Germline assignment: CDR1 LNHDA and CDR2 SQIVND (reference sequence). Trimming pared 3 bases from V and 10 bases from J, leaving 10 bases between. This CDR3 has 12 amino acids. The chain's CDR3 is CASSMIETEQFF. CDR3 in DNA: TGTGCCAGTAGTATGATCGAGACGGAGCAGTTCTTC.

This clonotype was seen a handful of times. This sequence joins TRBV27 and TRBJ2-2; 7 nucleotides line up with TRBD2. Losses at the gene ends were 6 bases for V and 7 bases for J; bases not matched to a gene: 8. The germline CDR1 and CDR2 sequences are MNHEY and SMNVEV (reference sequence). This CDR3 is built from 14 residues. CDR3 coding DNA: TGTGCCAGCAGCCCGGTTGTAGCGGGCGGGGAGCTGTTTTTT. This encodes CASSPVVAGGELFF.

This clonotype has more than one count but fewer than ten. The V call is TRBV5-1, the J call TRBJ2-1; the D is unclear. The V gene lost 0 bases and the J gene lost 6 bases, with 10 bases spanning the gap. Germline V gives CDR1 SGHRS, CDR2 YFSETQ. This CDR3 has 14 amino acids. Written as DNA, the CDR3 is TGCGCCAGCAGCTTGGCCGACTCTCGCAATGAGCAGTTCTTC. It translates to CASSLADSRNEQFF.

The table lists this clonotype with a count of one. This may come from a read error, since a much larger clone is one base off. This sequence joins TRBV5-1 and TRBJ2-3; D is unclear. CDR3 size: 12 residues. The ends were cut back, 4 bases at V and 6 bases at J, with 9 bases in the middle. Germline CDR1 and CDR2: SGHRS and YFSETQ. CDR3 protein: CASSMDVDTQYF. The CDR3 nucleotides are TGCGCCAGCAGCATGGACGTGGATACGCAGTATTTT.

This clonotype was seen many times. The rearrangement links TRBV7-9 to TRBJ2-5; 8 nucleotides agree with TRBD2. V dropped 5 bases and J dropped 5; count of bases not matched to a gene: 4. Germline V lookup: CDR1 SEHNR, CDR2 FQNEAQ (reference sequence). This CDR3 contains 13 residues. Written as DNA, the CDR3 is TGTGCCAGCAGCCGGGCTAGCGGGGAGACCCAGTACTTC. This codes for CASSRASGETQYF. The full variable domain, rest sourced from reference TRBV7-9 and TRBJ2-5, is DTGVSQNPRHKITKRGQNVTFRCDPISEHNRLYWYRQTLGQGPEFLTYFQNEAQLEKSRLLSDRFSAERPKGSFSTLEIQRTEQGDSAMYLCASSRASGETQYFGPGTRLLVL.

This clonotype has ten or more counts. V is TRBV20-1 and J is TRBJ2-1; perhaps D is TRBD1 or TRBD2 (6 bases each). Germline CDR1 reads DFQATT; CDR2 reads SNEGSKA (reference sequence). The CDR3 covers 15 residues. V dropped 5 bases and J dropped 1 base, with 15 bases sitting between them. DNA of the CDR3: TGCAGTGCTCCCGTGGCGGGACAATCCTACAATGAGCAGTTCTTC. Its translation is CSAPVAGQSYNEQFF.

The sample holds many counts of this clonotype. At one of its ends the junction is not consistent with the germline gene, which may arise from a read error. V is TRBV20-1 and J is TRBJ1-2; no clear D. The CDR3 has 10 residues. Germline V gives CDR1 DFQATT, CDR2 SNEGSKA (reference sequence). The CDR3 DNA reads as TGTCAGACCGACAACTATGGCTACACCTTC. It codes for CQTDNYGYTF.

This clonotype was observed at least ten times. The CDR3 DNA reads TGCGCCAGCAGGCGGACCATAAGTACTGCTGAAGCTTTCTTT. Protein product: CASRRTISTAEAFF. The chain employs TRBV5-1 and TRBJ1-1; no clear D gene. Trimming removed 5 bases at V and 6 bases at J, with 17 bases between. The CDR3 sequence is 14 residues long. Germline V gene lookup returns CDR1 SGHRS and CDR2 YFSETQ. Together with reference TRBV5-1 and TRBJ1-1, the CDR3 gives the full variable domain: KAGVTQTPRYLIKTRGQQVTLSCSPISGHRSVSWYQQTPGQGLQFLFEYFSETQRNKGNFPGRFSGRQFSNSRSEMNVSTLELGDSALYLCASRRTISTAEAFFGQGTRLTVV.

This clonotype showed up many times. V is TRBV29-1 and J is TRBJ2-6; 10 nucleotides agree with TRBD1. Germline CDR1 SQVTM, CDR2 ANQGSEA. Trimming cost V 6 bases and J 0 bases; bases outside gene matches: 8. The CDR3 loop spans 17 amino acids. For the CDR3, the DNA is TGCAGCGTACATCCCGGGACAGGGGCCTCTGGGGCCAACGTCCTGACTTTC. Protein sequence: CSVHPGTGASGANVLTF. Supplemented by reference TRBV29-1 and TRBJ2-6, the full variable domain reads SAVISQKPSRDICQRGTSLTIQCQVDSQVTMMFWYRQQPGQSLTLIATANQGSEATYESGFVIDKFPISRPNLTFSTLTVSNMSPEDSSIYLCSVHPGTGASGANVLTFGAGSRLTVL.

In this sample, this clonotype turned up many times. This chain links TRBV12-3 or TRBV12-4 with TRBJ2-1; TRBD1 is a possible D gene (6 bases). Trimming cost V 5 bases and J 6 bases, with 11 bases left between them. The CDR3 loop spans 13 amino acids. CDR3 bases: TGTGCCAGCAGTCTAAAAGGGGGCAATGAGCAGTTCTTC. Translating gives CASSLKGGNEQFF.

This clonotype was counted ten times or more. V and J are TRBV10-3 and TRBJ2-5; 9 nucleotides align to TRBD1. With V trimmed by 4 bases and J by 2 bases, 2 bases remained unmatched. The CDR3 loop spans 14 amino acids. Looked up from germline, CDR1 is ENHRY and CDR2 is SYGVKD. CDR3 sequence reads: CAISGDREQETQYF. The CDR3 region has the DNA TGTGCCATCAGTGGGGACAGGGAACAAGAGACCCAGTACTTC.

In its sample, this clonotype was seen many times. This chain links TRBV20-1 with TRBJ2-7; TRBD1 agrees at 11 bases. Losses at the gene ends were 4 bases for V and 5 bases for J; bases not matched to a gene: 7. Germline CDR1 and CDR2: DFQATT and SNEGSKA (reference sequence). CDR3 size: 14 residues. CDR3 coding DNA: TGCAGTGCTAAGGCGGGACAGGGGGGAAACGAGCAGTACTTC. Translating it yields CSAKAGQGGNEQYF.

The genes are TRBV3-1 and TRBJ2-1, with a weak D call TRBD2 (5 bases). The CDR3 has 15 amino acids. CDR1 and CDR2 (germline): LGHDT, YNNKEL (reference sequence). The ends were cut back, 10 bases at V and 8 bases at J, with 24 bases in the middle. This CDR3 is CATCQVSLEDDEQFF. CDR3 nucleotide sequence: TGTGCCACCTGCCAAGTTTCGCTGGAGGACGATGAGCAGTTCTTC.

This clonotype was detected ten times or more. CDR3 sequence: CASTRGGARTSETQYF. For the CDR3, the DNA is TGTGCCAGCACCCGGGGAGGGGCTAGGACTAGCGAGACCCAGTACTTC. The chain couples TRBV12-3 or TRBV12-4 to TRBJ2-5, with 8 positions matching TRBD2. J gave up 5 bases and V 7 bases, and 15 bases lay outside the gene matches. There are 16 residues in the CDR3.

Many counts were recorded for this clonotype. The chain recombines TRBV5-1 with TRBJ2-7; perhaps TRBD2 as D (7 bases). Trimming left V 1 base short and J 3 bases short, with 14 bases between. CDR3 size: 15 residues. Germline V gene data show CDR1 as SGHRS and CDR2 as YFSETQ. This CDR3 is CASSLRGGGGYEQYF. CDR3 coding DNA: TGCGCCAGCAGCTTGCGCGGCGGGGGCGGCTACGAGCAGTACTTC.

The J gene is TRBJ2-5, the V gene TRBV14; 8 bases align to TRBD1. This CDR3 region has 16 residues. V lost 5 bases and J lost 2; bases outside the gene matches: 10. Germline values: CDR1 SGHDN, CDR2 FVKESK. The CDR3 here is CASSARTGYGQETQYF. The DNA for the CDR3 is TGTGCCAGCAGCGCGCGGACAGGGTATGGACAAGAGACCCAGTACTTC.